A selection of T cell receptor beta chains follows, all from one sample in a study of response to subunit inactivated influenza vaccine. TCRdb used MiXCR to reprocess the RT-PCR reads, holding one entry per CDR3 protein. The table includes roughly 550,000 distinct CDR3 sequences, roughly 23% detected once. These data were also filed under a second study, of T cells expressing NK-cell markers.

The material sequenced was CD4+ T cells sorted from PBMCs, taken less than 13 days after vaccination. The receptors were sampled from a man aged 50 to 60 who received an inactivated influenza vaccine. The CDR3 runs from the conserved cysteine through the conserved F or W. Fields, in order: J gene, V gene, CDR3 protein.

>TRBJ1-2|TRBV3-1
CASSQFGDGGIDYGYTF
>TRBJ2-1|TRBV29-1
CSVGHRDRGNEQFF
>TRBJ2-5|TRBV28
CASETGTEVVETQYF
>TRBJ2-1|TRBV24-1
CATSGGVGTGSDNEQFF
>TRBJ2-1|TRBV20-1
CSANSEQFF
>TRBJ2-7|TRBV4-2
CASSFFLTDLYEQYF
>TRBJ1-3|TRBV20-1
CSASTRGGTTVSGNTIYF
>TRBJ2-5|TRBV7-2
CASSPNDVTETQYF
>TRBJ1-1|TRBV15
CATSRDRKAGTEAFF
>TRBJ2-7|TRBV14
CASSQYYRGLYEQYF
>TRBJ1-4|TRBV15
CATSRDRGTGLAKLFF
>TRBJ2-1|TRBV5-1
CASSLEAGPYNEQFF
>TRBJ2-3|TRBV10-3
CAISESALAGGELNTDTQYF
>TRBJ2-7|TRBV3-1
CASSQVGQPRQYF
>TRBJ2-5|TRBV6-2/TRBV6-3
CASSPGFETQYF
>TRBJ1-1|TRBV6-2/TRBV6-3
CASSYARLAEAFF
>TRBJ2-7|TRBV9
CASSVDPGQSNYEQYF
>TRBJ1-2|TRBV12-3/TRBV12-4
CASSLGIGTQGYTF
>TRBJ2-5|TRBV28
CASRGETQYF
>TRBJ2-2|TRBV12-3/TRBV12-4
CASSFWGPSTGELFF
>TRBJ2-7|TRBV5-4
CASSPGTSIYEQYF
>TRBJ2-5|TRBV5-1
CASSLEPRRGSETQYF
>TRBJ1-1|TRBV9
CASSAQRAGARTEAFF
>TRBJ2-7|TRBV18
CASSLVAGGENEQYF
>TRBJ2-2|TRBV7-2
CASSFQTGVTGELFF
>TRBJ2-3|TRBV2
CASKVHGTADTQYF
>TRBJ2-7|TRBV6-1
CASSGESYEQYF
>TRBJ1-1|TRBV7-9
CASSLRQQNTEAFF
>TRBJ2-5|TRBV4-2
CASSQDLALTGIQETQYF
>TRBJ2-7|TRBV5-1
CASSLDFWGGGYEQYF
>TRBJ2-1|TRBV12-3/TRBV12-4
CASSPRQAVVNEPQFF
>TRBJ2-1|TRBV7-2
CASSPQIGRENNEQFF
>TRBJ1-1|TRBV12-3/TRBV12-4
CASSFGENTEAFF
>TRBJ2-1|TRBV6-1
CASSPGGQLNEQFF
>TRBJ1-2|TRBV27
CASSRGQAGSGYTF
>TRBJ1-2|TRBV18
CASSPGQGHLGYTF
>TRBJ2-2|TRBV7-8
CASSFRAVRTGGNTGELFF
>TRBJ1-1|TRBV18
CASSPVGTTEAFF
>TRBJ1-6|TRBV20-1
CSARGGTGERGSPLHF
>TRBJ1-1|TRBV7-9
CASTFLLGGSEAFF
>TRBJ2-5|TRBV27
CASSWAGDRGGKTQYF
>TRBJ2-3|TRBV6-1
CASRGLAGTDTQYF
>TRBJ1-5|TRBV7-8
CASTAISGSNQPQHF
>TRBJ2-2|TRBV3-1
CASSQEWWRPGTGELFF
>TRBJ2-7|TRBV20-1
CSATTGSIFAGVSYEQYF
>TRBJ1-6|TRBV6-1
CASTQRTGRSNSPLHF
>TRBJ2-1|TRBV7-9
CASSLGGLLAGDNEQFF
>TRBJ2-4|TRBV10-3
CAISESTVAKNIQYF
>TRBJ2-1|TRBV5-4
CASSLAGGETYNEQFF
>TRBJ1-2|TRBV20-1
CSARGVNSNYGYTF
>TRBJ2-1|TRBV7-8
CASSIGLAGSGSEQFF
>TRBJ2-7|TRBV27
CASSFTRSYEQYF
>TRBJ2-7|TRBV12-3/TRBV12-4
CASSFSNYEQYF
>TRBJ1-4|TRBV19
CASRPTVGREKLFF
>TRBJ2-1|TRBV2
CASSDTASGSYNEQFF
>TRBJ2-3|TRBV24-1
CATSDTRGQGFTDTQYF
>TRBJ1-2|TRBV2
CASRGYGFNYGYTF
>TRBJ2-7|TRBV28
CASSLPLGAYEQYF
>TRBJ1-2|TRBV4-3
CASSQEKDDIYGYTF
>NA|TRBV29-1
CSVEAGRQTQFF